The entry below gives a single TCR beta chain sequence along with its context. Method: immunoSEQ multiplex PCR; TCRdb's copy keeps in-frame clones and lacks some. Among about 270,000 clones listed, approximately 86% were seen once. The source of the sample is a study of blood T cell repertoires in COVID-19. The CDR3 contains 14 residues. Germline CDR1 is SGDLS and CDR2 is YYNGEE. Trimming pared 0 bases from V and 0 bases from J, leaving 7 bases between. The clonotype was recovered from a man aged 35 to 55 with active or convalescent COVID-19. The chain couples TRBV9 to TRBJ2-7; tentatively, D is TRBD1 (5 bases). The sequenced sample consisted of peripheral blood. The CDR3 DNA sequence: TGTGCCAGCAGCGTAGAAGGGGCCTCCTACGAGCAGTACTTC. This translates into CASSVEGASYEQYF.